This entry describes one T cell receptor beta chain. Time point given: cycle 4 day 1 (C4D1), after five to seven weeks of nivolumab. No patient escaped relapse after autologous stem cell transplantation, and brentuximab vedotin exposure varied. Magnetic negative selection was used to purify CD4+ T cells from thawed PBMCs. This sample is part of a study of PD-1 blockade in classical Hodgkin lymphoma. Here immunoSEQ multiplex PCR was the method, and the copy in TCRdb shows in-frame clones only, minus some. The table has around 11,000 clones, 74% seen once. With 3 bases clipped from V and 2 bases from J, the junction kept 1 base outside the gene matches. The germline V gene encodes CDR1 SGHTA and CDR2 FQGNSA. The CDR3 is made up of 16 amino acids.

The V and J genes are TRBV7-2 and TRBJ2-5, with 15 bases aligning to TRBD2. The sequencing here drew on CD4+ T cells from blood, taken before the fourth cycle of nivolumab. The receptor's source is a human donor with classical Hodgkin lymphoma. CDR3 loop: CASSLGTSGGQETQYF. The CDR3 DNA reads TGTGCCAGCAGCTTGGGGACTAGCGGGGGGCAAGAGACCCAGTACTTC.